The table lists the clone carrying this TCR beta chain with many counts. The source of the sample is a study of early T cells in non-severe SARS-CoV-2 infection. The CDR3 is 13 amino acids. Germline values: CDR1 MNHEY, CDR2 SVGAGI. Trimming cost V 7 bases and J 10 bases, with 14 bases left between them. TCRdb fed the 5' RACE reads into MiXCR, producing one record per CDR3 protein. The table has tens of thousands of distinct CDR3 sequences, 5% to 6% seen once; the top ten hold 25% to 30%. Sequenced sample: whole blood. The chain has TRBV6-5 and TRBJ1-6; possibly TRBD1 for D (5 bases). This TCR came from an adult who was a healthcare worker with PCR-confirmed SARS-CoV-2 infection or an uninfected control (not recorded which). The CDR3 coding sequence is TGTGCCAGCAACGCCAGGGAAGGGTCACCCCTCCACTTT. As protein: CASNAREGSPLHF.